The entry below gives a single T cell receptor (beta chain) sequence along with its context. The data derive from a study of blood T cell repertoires in COVID-19. Study-level background: Samples came from the United States, Italy and Spain, spanning acute and convalescent COVID-19.

Original handling: Reference gene primer amplification yielded estimated nucleated cell counts. Only in-frame clones appear in the TCRdb table, and some are missing; sequencing was by immunoSEQ multiplex PCR. D and trimming were read from the DNA, whereas the V and J calls and clone size are those reported in that table. The data show about 180,000 clones, 80% to 90% seen once. Trimming removed 0 bases from V and 3 bases from J; junction bases left unmatched: 5. The germline gives CDR1 SGDLS, CDR2 YYNGEE. The CDR3 runs 16 residues. This sequence joins TRBV9 and TRBJ2-5; 10 nucleotides match TRBD2. This sequence was found in a man in his late teens or twenties who had recovered from COVID-19. The sample taken for sequencing was peripheral blood. The DNA for the CDR3 is TGTGCCAGCAGCGTAGGAGGAGCGGGAGGGAAAGAGACCCAGTACTTC. Protein product: CASSVGGAGGKETQYF.